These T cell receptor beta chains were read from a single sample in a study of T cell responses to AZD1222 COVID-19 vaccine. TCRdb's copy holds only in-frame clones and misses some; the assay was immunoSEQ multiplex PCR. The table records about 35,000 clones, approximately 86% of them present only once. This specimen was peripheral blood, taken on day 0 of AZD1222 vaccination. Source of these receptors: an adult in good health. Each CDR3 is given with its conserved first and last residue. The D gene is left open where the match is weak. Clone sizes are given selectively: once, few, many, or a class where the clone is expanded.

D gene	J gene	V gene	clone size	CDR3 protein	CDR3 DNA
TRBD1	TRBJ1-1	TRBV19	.	CASSAHSGTGGMNTEAFF	TGTGCCAGTAGTGCGCACTCCGGGACAGGAGGCATGAACACTGAAGCTTTCTTT
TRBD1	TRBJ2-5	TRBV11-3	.	CASSRGQGAGETQYF	TGTGCCAGCAGCCGGGGACAGGGGGCTGGGGAGACCCAGTACTTC
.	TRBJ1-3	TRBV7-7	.	CASSPNLSGNTIYF	TGTGCCAGCAGCCCTAACCTCTCTGGAAACACCATATATTTT
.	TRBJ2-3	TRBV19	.	CAIASSLTDTQYF	TGTGCCATCGCCTCTTCGCTCACAGATACGCAGTATTTT
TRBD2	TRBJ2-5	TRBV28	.	CASRPGTSDKTQYF	TGTGCCAGCAGGCCCGGGACTAGCGATAAGACCCAGTACTTC
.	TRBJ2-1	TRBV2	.	CASSEKVPEQFF	TGTGCCAGCAGTGAGAAGGTACCTGAGCAGTTCTTC
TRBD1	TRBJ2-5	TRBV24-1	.	CATSDRTGFGLGTQYF	TGTGCCACCAGTGACCGGACAGGATTTGGGCTAGGGACCCAGTACTTC
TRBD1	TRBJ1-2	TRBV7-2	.	CASSGGQTYGYTF	TGTGCCAGCAGCGGGGGACAGACCTATGGCTACACCTTC
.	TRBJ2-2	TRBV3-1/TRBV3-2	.	CASSQVGGTGELFF	TGTGCCAGCAGCCAAGTGGGGGGCACCGGGGAGCTGTTTTTT
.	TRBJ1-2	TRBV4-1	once	CASSQVSPGGDGYTF	TGCGCCAGCAGCCAAGTTTCGCCGGGGGGCGATGGCTACACCTTC
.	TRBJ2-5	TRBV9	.	CASSPSRGHRTAQYF	TGTGCCAGCAGCCCATCAAGGGGCCATAGAACGGCCCAGTACTTC